A single sample is the source of the 26 T cell receptor beta chains below, sequenced in a study of T cell repertoires in ileal Crohn's disease. Surgical specimens yielded lamina propria lymphocytes, which were density-gradient separated and then sorted. Produced via immunoSEQ multiplex PCR; TCRdb's table is partial and in-frame only. The sample carries fewer than 4,500 clones, roughly 78% recorded once. The sample was CD4+ T cells sorted from the ileum. Receptors originate from an adult with Crohn's disease.

Worth noting for this clone: Additional DNA sequences in this sample encode the identical CDR3. The chain combines TRBV5-1 with TRBJ2-3; 11 bases agree with TRBD1. Trimming at V came to 5 bases and at J to 4 bases, leaving 6 bases not matched to a gene. The CDR3 extends over 15 amino acids. In germline, CDR1 is SGHRS, CDR2 YFSETQ. The chain's CDR3 is CASSRGQGAADTQYF. CDR3 nucleotides: TGCGCCAGCAGTCGTGGACAGGGGGCGGCAGATACGCAGTATTTT.

The rearrangement links TRBV21-1 to TRBJ1-1. TRBV21-1 is a pseudogene locus. The CDR3 has 14 amino acids. CDR3: CASSNSIGNTEAFF. CDR3 bases: TGTGCCAGCAGCAACTCCATCGGTAACACTGAAGCTTTCTTT.

This clone appeared a single time. V and J are TRBV7-9 and TRBJ1-5, with a weak D call TRBD1 (5 bases). The CDR3 runs to 16 residues. The germline V and J ends were trimmed by 1 base and 2 bases, with 12 bases remaining between them. In germline, CDR1 is SEHNR, CDR2 FQNEAQ (reference sequence). This CDR3 is CASSLGRDSGNQPQHF. The CDR3 DNA sequence: TGTGCCAGCAGCTTAGGAAGGGACTCGGGCAATCAGCCCCAGCATTTT.

This clone was detected a few times. The CDR3 DNA reads TGTGCCAGCAGCCCGAGTTCGACTGAAGCTTTCTTT. Protein sequence: CASSPSSTEAFF. The chain is built from TRBV7-9 and TRBJ1-1; D not resolved. V lost 5 bases, J lost 5 bases, and 9 bases lay in between. The CDR3 is 12 residues long. The V gene's germline CDR1 is SEHNR and CDR2 FQNEAQ (reference sequence).

In this sample, this clone turned up once. This sequence joins TRBV28 and TRBJ2-1; D perhaps matches TRBD2 (5 bases). The CDR3 consists of 13 residues. Germline V CDR1 and CDR2: MDHEN, SYDVKM. V shed 7 bases and J shed 4 bases, with 11 bases lying between them. The CDR3 region has the DNA TGTGCCAGCAACCTGGACTCTTACAATGAGCAGTTCTTC. This gives the protein CASNLDSYNEQFF.

The J gene is TRBJ1-5, the V gene TRBV6-1, with TRBD1 identical over 10 bases. There are 14 residues in the CDR3. V dropped 8 bases and J dropped 7; count of bases not matched to a gene: 8. The V gene's germline CDR1 is MNHNS and CDR2 SASEGT. CDR3 protein: CASEKDRGRQPQHF. DNA of the CDR3: TGTGCCAGCGAAAAGGACAGGGGGAGGCAGCCCCAGCATTTT.

The rearrangement joins TRBV6-4 to TRBJ1-2; D gene unclear. Trimming pared 2 bases from V and 4 bases from J, leaving 8 bases between. Germline V gene sequence: CDR1 MRHNA, CDR2 SNTAGT. This CDR3 spans 13 amino acids. The CDR3 protein is CASSDEGGYGYTF. In nucleotides, the CDR3 is TGTGCCAGCAGTGACGAGGGCGGCTATGGCTACACCTTC.

The chain combines TRBV9 with TRBJ2-3; no clear D gene. This CDR3 is built from 14 residues. Between the trimmed V and J ends, which lost 3 bases and 0 bases, there was a span of 8 bases. Germline lookup yields CDR1 SGDLS and CDR2 YYNGEE. CDR3 sequence: CASSDKRSTDTQYF. CDR3 in DNA: TGTGCCAGCAGCGACAAGAGGAGCACAGATACGCAGTATTTT.

As DNA, the CDR3 is TGTGCCAGCTCACCGGACAGCTCTGGGGCCAACGTCCTGACTTTC. It codes for CASSPDSSGANVLTF. The rearrangement links TRBV18 to TRBJ2-6, with D possibly being TRBD1 (6 bases). The CDR3 consists of 15 residues. The V end was cut by 3 bases, the J end by 0 bases, with 6 bases between. Germline CDR1 is KGHSH and CDR2 is LQKENI.

The chain is built from TRBV14 and TRBJ2-7; no reliable D call. In germline, CDR1 is SGHDN, CDR2 FVKESK. There are 15 residues in the CDR3. V was trimmed by 4 bases and J by 0 bases, leaving 13 bases between them. The CDR3 region has the DNA TGTGCCAGCAGCCCTGAACTATTCAACTCCTACGAGCAGTACTTC. Protein product: CASSPELFNSYEQYF.

This chain connects TRBV5-5 to TRBJ2-7; tentative D call: TRBD1 (5 bases). This CDR3 is 15 amino acids long. CDR1 and CDR2 (germline): SGHKS, YYEKEE (reference sequence). The V and J ends lost 2 bases and 0 bases respectively, with 12 bases between them. DNA of the CDR3: TGTGCCAGCAGCTTAATAGGACACGTCTCCTACGAGCAGTACTTC. It specifies CASSLIGHVSYEQYF.

The chain combines TRBV7-2 with TRBJ2-5, with TRBD2 as a possible D gene (7 bases). The CDR3 has 15 amino acids. The germline V and J ends were trimmed by 1 base and 6 bases, with 15 bases remaining between them. CDR1 is SGHTA, CDR2 FQGNSA, per germline. CDR3 amino acids: CASSLGGGGEKTQYF. The DNA of the CDR3 is TGTGCCAGCAGCTTAGGGGGGGGCGGTGAGAAGACCCAGTACTTC.

This rearrangement joins TRBV5-1 to TRBJ2-7, with 9 bases that match TRBD1. Germline CDR1 and CDR2: SGHRS and YFSETQ. This CDR3 is built from 15 residues. J lost 2 bases, V lost 0 bases, and 3 bases had no gene match. CDR3 DNA: TGCGCCAGCAGCTTGGCTGGGGACAGGGCCTACGAGCAGTACTTC. Translating gives CASSLAGDRAYEQYF. Looking up the rest from reference TRBV5-1 and TRBJ2-7 gives the full variable domain: KAGVTQTPRYLIKTRGQQVTLSCSPISGHRSVSWYQQTPGQGLQFLFEYFSETQRNKGNFPGRFSGRQFSNSRSEMNVSTLELGDSALYLCASSLAGDRAYEQYFGPGTRLTVT.

V and J are TRBV27 and TRBJ2-1; 9 bases match TRBD2. The CDR3 covers 16 residues. The germline V gene has CDR1 MNHEY and CDR2 SMNVEV (reference sequence). After removal of 5 bases from V and 0 bases from J, the junction contained 5 bases not matched to a gene. Here the CDR3 DNA reads TGTGCCAGCAGTCCCAGCGGGGGGAGCTCCTACAATGAGCAGTTCTTC. Translating gives CASSPSGGSSYNEQFF.

J is TRBJ2-7 and V is TRBV9; 11 bases map to TRBD1. The V gene end was trimmed by 4 bases and the J gene end by 5 bases; junction bases not matched to a gene: 5. Germline CDR1 SGDLS, CDR2 YYNGEE. The CDR3 length is 14 residues. DNA of the CDR3: TGTGCCAGCAGCCCGGGACAGGGGGACGACGAGCAGTACTTC. This translates into CASSPGQGDDEQYF.

The rearrangement links TRBV6-5 to TRBJ2-3; 9 nucleotides match TRBD1. Germline CDR1 MNHEY, CDR2 SVGAGI. Unmatched junction bases numbered 4, after V lost 0 bases and J lost 3 bases. This CDR3 is 16 amino acids long. The CDR3 nucleotides are TGTGCCAGCAGTTACTCCGGGACAGGGTGGACAGATACGCAGTATTTT. It specifies CASSYSGTGWTDTQYF.

V gene TRBV5-6 combines with J gene TRBJ1-2; no clear D. Germline values: CDR1 SGHDT, CDR2 YYEEEE. CDR3 length equals 13 residues. V was pared by 0 bases and J by 4 bases, with 7 bases between. CDR3 bases: TGTGCCAGCAGCTTGGGCGGCTCCTATGGCTACACCTTC. As protein: CASSLGGSYGYTF.

V is TRBV19 and J is TRBJ1-1, with a possible D match to TRBD1 (5 bases). Trimming removed 7 bases from V and 4 bases from J, with 16 bases in between. The germline V gene has CDR1 LNHDA and CDR2 SQIVND (reference sequence). The CDR3 is made up of 14 amino acids. This CDR3 reads CASIYDDRGTEAFF. For the CDR3, the DNA is TGTGCCAGTATTTATGATGACAGAGGCACTGAAGCTTTCTTT.

This sequence joins TRBV21-1 and TRBJ2-1; whether TRBD2, the table's D call, matches the DNA was not checked. TRBV21-1 is labeled a pseudogene. This CDR3 contains 16 residues. The CDR3 region has the DNA TGTGCCAGCAGCAAAGGATCCGGGGGGGCTCTGAATGAGCAGTTCTTC. It is translated as CASSKGSGGALNEQFF.

This chain links TRBV7-2 with TRBJ1-1, with D tentatively TRBD1 (6 bases). With 5 bases removed from V and 4 bases from J, the gap between germline ends came to 14 bases. This CDR3 is 14 amino acids long. Germline assignment: CDR1 SGHTA and CDR2 FQGNSA. The CDR3: CASSLIRGGTEAFF. DNA for the CDR3: TGTGCCAGCAGCCTGATCAGGGGTGGCACTGAAGCTTTCTTT.

The rearrangement joins TRBV11-2 to TRBJ2-5, with 7 bases identical to TRBD2. Germline CDR1 SGHAT, CDR2 FQNNGV. The CDR3 consists of 15 residues. The V gene end was trimmed by 3 bases and the J gene end by 2 bases; junction bases not matched to a gene: 6. CDR3 coding DNA: TGTGCCAGCAGCTTGGGCGCGGGGGATCAAGAGACCCAGTACTTC. Amino acids: CASSLGAGDQETQYF.

The rearrangement joins TRBV19 to TRBJ2-3; a weak D match, TRBD1 (5 bases). Trimming removed 3 bases from V and 1 base from J, with 8 bases in between. The CDR3 length is 14 residues. The germline CDR1 and CDR2 sequences are LNHDA and SQIVND (reference sequence). The CDR3 region is CASSMEQGTDTQYF. In DNA form, the CDR3 reads TGTGCCAGTAGTATGGAACAGGGCACAGATACGCAGTATTTT.

The genes are TRBV7-9 and TRBJ1-6, with no clear D. Germline V gene data show CDR1 as SEHNR and CDR2 as FQNEAQ (reference sequence). V lost 1 base and J 10 bases, leaving 11 bases between the germline ends. CDR3 length equals 14 residues. The CDR3 bases are TGTGCCAGCAGCTTAGGGGTGTCGGGATCACCCCTCCACTTT. As protein: CASSLGVSGSPLHF.

V gene TRBV28 combines with J gene TRBJ1-2, with 8 bases matching TRBD1. Germline V gives CDR1 MDHEN, CDR2 SYDVKM. Trimming took 4 bases from V and 8 from J; bases not matched to a gene: 9. The CDR3 has 14 amino acids. The chain's CDR3 is CASSSLQGGKGYTF. For the CDR3, the DNA is TGTGCCAGCAGTTCCTTACAGGGGGGTAAAGGCTACACCTTC.

This clone was counted only a few times. CDR3 residues: CSARQDNEQFF. The CDR3 DNA reads TGCAGTGCGCGACAAGACAATGAGCAGTTCTTC. This chain connects TRBV20-1 to TRBJ2-1; no firm D call. V shed 6 bases and J shed 5 bases, with 8 bases lying between them. This CDR3 has 11 residues. The germline gives CDR1 DFQATT, CDR2 SNEGSKA (reference sequence).

This chain connects TRBV16 to TRBJ2-3, with 7 nucleotides matching TRBD1. CDR1 and CDR2 (germline): KGHSY, FQNENV. This CDR3 has 16 residues. The ends lost 4 bases at V and 2 bases at J; junction bases unmatched: 9. CDR3 protein: CASSPPTGQLTDTQYF. The CDR3 DNA sequence: TGTGCCAGCAGCCCTCCGACAGGGCAGCTCACAGATACGCAGTATTTT.